Listed below are T cell receptor beta chains from one sample, sequenced in a study of response to subunit inactivated influenza vaccine. TCRdb re-called the RT-PCR reads with MiXCR, one entry per CDR3 protein. The sample yields some 540,000 distinct CDR3 sequences, around 25% seen once. The data were also submitted as part of a second study, on T cells expressing NK-cell markers.

Sequences were derived from CD4+ T cells sorted from PBMCs, sampled 11 to 12 days after vaccination. All receptors come from a man in his forties or fifties who received an inactivated influenza vaccine. Both conserved end residues are part of each CDR3. The D gene is left open where the match is weak. Part of the rows lack a size; the others show once, few, many or a class for expanded clones.

d_call	clone_size	j_call	v_call	cdr3_aa	cdr3_nt
NA	NA	TRBJ2-7	TRBV4-3	CASSQEPGSYHEQYF	TGCGCCAGCAGCCAAGAACCAGGGTCGTACCACGAGCAGTACTTC
NA	NA	TRBJ2-2	TRBV12-3/TRBV12-4	CASSDGTLNTGELFF	TGTGCCAGCAGTGACGGGACACTGAACACCGGGGAGCTGTTTTTT
NA	few	TRBJ2-2	TRBV12-3/TRBV12-4	CASSLVGGRAGELFF	TGTGCCAGCAGTTTGGTCGGGGGGCGAGCCGGGGAGCTGTTTTTT
TRBD2	few	TRBJ2-7	TRBV5-1	CASSPGTTATYEQYF	TGCGCCAGCAGCCCTGGGACTACTGCTACCTACGAGCAGTACTTC
NA	few	TRBJ2-1	TRBV20-1	CSARDLGARFF	TGCAGTGCTAGAGATTTAGGGGCCAGGTTCTTC
NA	NA	TRBJ2-1	TRBV20-1	CSARAILGREAFNEQFF	TGCAGTGCTAGGGCTATCCTAGGCAGGGAGGCATTCAATGAGCAGTTCTTC
NA	NA	TRBJ1-5	TRBV7-9	CASSVTSGTQHF	TGTGCCAGCAGCGTAACGTCCGGGACCCAGCATTTT
NA	few	TRBJ1-2	TRBV12-3/TRBV12-4	CASRTGPKQGYTF	TGTGCCAGCAGAACCGGGCCCAAGCAGGGCTACACCTTC
TRBD2	NA	TRBJ2-1	TRBV29-1	CSVEELAGVDEQFF	TGCAGCGTTGAAGAACTAGCGGGAGTGGATGAGCAGTTCTTC
TRBD2	once	TRBJ2-7	TRBV6-1	CASSAPGLGTYEQYF	TGTGCCAGCAGTGCGCCGGGACTAGGGACCTACGAGCAGTACTTC
NA	many	TRBJ1-2	TRBV6-2/TRBV6-3	CASTLRTDYYGYTF	TGTGCCAGCACTCTTAGGACCGACTACTATGGCTACACCTTC
NA	NA	TRBJ2-5	TRBV12-3/TRBV12-4	CASSRGVEGTQYF	TGTGCCAGCAGCAGGGGTGTCGAGGGGACCCAGTACTTC
NA	NA	TRBJ1-5	TRBV4-2	CASSSAGSNQPQHF	TGTGCCAGCAGCTCCGCCGGTAGCAATCAGCCCCAGCATTTT
TRBD2	few	TRBJ2-7	TRBV12-3/TRBV12-4	CASSPSGRAPYEQYF	TGTGCCAGCAGTCCTAGCGGGAGGGCCCCCTACGAGCAGTACTTC
NA	NA	TRBJ2-2	TRBV5-1	CASSETGVRAGELFF	TGCGCCAGCAGCGAGACTGGGGTCAGGGCCGGGGAGCTGTTTTTT
NA	NA	TRBJ1-2	TRBV20-1	CSAEQGDGYTF	TGCAGTGCTGAACAGGGTGATGGCTACACCTTC
NA	NA	TRBJ2-3	TRBV5-1	CASSLRLITDTQYF	TGCGCCAGCAGCTTGAGACTTATCACAGATACGCAGTATTTT
NA	many	TRBJ2-7	TRBV18	CASSPSSRGVYYEQYF	TGTGCCAGCTCACCAAGTAGCAGGGGGGTCTACTACGAGCAGTACTTC
NA	many	TRBJ2-2	TRBV4-3	CASSPVGDLNTGELFF	TGCGCCAGCAGCCCAGTAGGGGACCTGAACACCGGGGAGCTGTTTTTT
TRBD1	few	TRBJ2-1	TRBV12-3/TRBV12-4	CASSSKRTGGSDEQFF	TGTGCCAGCAGTTCGAAAAGGACAGGGGGTAGCGATGAGCAGTTCTTC
NA	NA	TRBJ2-3	TRBV24-1	CATSGSGEEEGTDTQYF	TGTGCCACCAGTGGCTCCGGGGAGGAGGAGGGCACAGATACGCAGTATTTT
NA	few	TRBJ1-1	TRBV20-1	CSAPPSGGSEAFF	TGCAGTGCCCCCCCTAGCGGGGGGTCTGAAGCTTTCTTT
TRBD2	NA	TRBJ2-1	TRBV3-1	CASSQLAGGNNEQFF	TGTGCCAGCAGCCAGCTAGCGGGGGGTAACAATGAGCAGTTCTTC
TRBD1	few	TRBJ2-2	TRBV12-3/TRBV12-4	CASRDGTGKLAGELFF	TGTGCCAGCAGGGACGGGACAGGGAAGTTGGCCGGGGAGCTGTTTTTT
TRBD2	few	TRBJ2-1	TRBV3-1	CASSQVGGSGEQFF	TGTGCCAGCAGCCAAGTGGGCGGGAGTGGCGAGCAGTTCTTC
TRBD1	NA	TRBJ1-5	TRBV20-1	CCARDIFRDRSSSQHF	TGCTGTGCTAGAGACATCTTCCGGGACAGGTCCTCGTCCCAGCATTTT
NA	NA	TRBJ2-7	TRBV12-3/TRBV12-4	CASSPTDGSSYEQYF	TGTGCCAGCAGCCCTACGGACGGGAGCTCCTACGAGCAGTACTTC
TRBD2	NA	TRBJ2-7	TRBV4-3	CASSQDSSGRYEQYF	TGCGCCAGCAGCCAAGATTCCAGCGGGAGGTACGAGCAGTACTTC
NA	few	TRBJ2-3	TRBV29-1	CSVGTFSSTDTQYF	TGCAGCGTAGGGACCTTTTCTAGCACAGATACGCAGTATTTT
NA	few	TRBJ2-3	TRBV5-1	CASSLYVEDTQYF	TGCGCCAGCAGCTTGTATGTAGAGGATACGCAGTATTTT
NA	NA	TRBJ2-3	TRBV14	CASSQGYRTDTQYF	TGTGCCAGCAGCCAAGGCTATCGCACAGATACGCAGTATTTT
TRBD1	NA	TRBJ1-2	TRBV5-1	CASSVGRDSYGYTF	TGCGCCAGCAGCGTGGGGCGGGACAGCTATGGCTACACCTTC
TRBD1	few	TRBJ2-1	TRBV29-1	CSVLGQVVYNEQFF	TGCAGCGTCTTGGGACAGGTCGTCTACAATGAGCAGTTCTTC
NA	NA	TRBJ2-5	TRBV18	CASSPDQQETQYF	TGTGCCAGCTCACCAGACCAACAAGAGACCCAGTACTTC
NA	NA	TRBJ2-7	TRBV20-1	CSAGGGTAYEQYF	TGCAGTGCTGGCGGGGGGACAGCCTACGAGCAGTACTTC
TRBD1	few	TRBJ2-2	TRBV5-1	CASSLDGTGTTGELFF	TGCGCCAGCAGCTTGGATGGGACAGGGACCACCGGGGAGCTGTTTTTT
TRBD2	NA	TRBJ2-3	TRBV7-2	CASSLEGLAVDTQYF	TGTGCCAGCAGCTTAGAGGGACTAGCGGTGGATACGCAGTATTTT
TRBD2	few	TRBJ2-7	TRBV6-5	CASSYSERGGYEQYF	TGTGCCAGCAGTTACTCGGAGCGGGGAGGGTACGAGCAGTACTTC
TRBD1	NA	TRBJ2-2	TRBV11-2	CASSFLLQGAGELFF	TGTGCCAGCAGCTTTCTCTTACAGGGGGCTGGGGAGCTGTTTTTT
NA	NA	TRBJ1-2	TRBV24-1	CATSDHKSGRPASYGYTF	TGTGCCACCAGTGATCACAAAAGTGGGCGACCTGCGAGCTATGGCTACACCTTC
NA	few	TRBJ2-3	TRBV28	CASSLFVGPVGDTQYF	TGTGCCAGCAGTTTATTTGTGGGTCCTGTGGGGGATACGCAGTATTTT
NA	few	TRBJ2-7	TRBV10-3	CAISEPPSRAGDEEQYF	TGTGCCATCAGTGAGCCCCCCAGCCGGGCAGGCGATGAGGAGCAGTACTTC
NA	few	TRBJ1-1	TRBV20-1	CSAQRQLADTEAFF	TGCAGTGCCCAAAGACAGTTGGCGGACACTGAAGCTTTCTTT
NA	few	TRBJ2-2	TRBV5-1	CASSLEYRTNTGELFF	TGCGCCAGCAGCTTGGAGTACAGGACGAACACCGGGGAGCTGTTTTTT
NA	few	TRBJ2-6	TRBV6-1	CAGLVSGANVLTF	TGTGCCGGCTTGGTCTCTGGGGCCAACGTCCTGACTTTC